Sequencing of this T cell receptor beta chain was carried out in a study of cytomegalovirus exposure and HLA in healthy donors. General observations from the study: The tendency of first-cohort TCR clusters to co-occur in the 120 or so validation repertoires emerged from a later analysis. Cytomegalovirus status, reportedly, was diagnosed with high specificity and sensitivity by the classifier. Some TCR beta chains (roughly 160 of them) were listed as cytomegalovirus-associated.

Germline-derived CDR1 and CDR2 are SGHNT and YYREEE (reference sequence). The CDR3 sequence is 15 residues long. J was trimmed by 7 bases and V by 4 bases; bases with no gene match: 10. About this clone: Antigen: not known.

Sequencing was performed with immunoSEQ multiplex PCR; in TCRdb, only in-frame clones are kept and a portion is missing. The sample consists of 120,000 or so clones, 85% to 90% of them appearing once. The clonotype originates from a woman aged 25 to 39 in good health and CMV-seropositive. The sequencing sample was made of PBMCs. The chain couples TRBV5-4 to TRBJ2-3; TRBD2 aligns across 9 bases. The CDR3 is CASSRGREGIHTQYF. CDR3 nucleotide sequence: TGTGCCAGCAGCCGCGGGCGGGAGGGCATACATACGCAGTATTTT.